What follows are 21 T cell receptor beta chains derived from one specimen sequenced in a study of identical twins. From the 5' RACE reads, TCRdb called clonotypes with MiXCR, one entry per CDR3 protein. The sample lists about 100,000 distinct CDR3 sequences; just under 6% were seen once. What was sequenced was memory T cells sorted from blood. Receptors originate from a woman aged 50 to 65 in good health.

This clonotype showed up just a few times. This rearrangement joins TRBV12-3 or TRBV12-4 to TRBJ2-2, with 8 bases fitting TRBD2. V trimming: 7 bases; J trimming: 5 bases; junction bases outside the gene matches: 9. CDR3 size: 15 residues. The CDR3 loop reads CASNTIAGTTGELFF. CDR3 nucleotides: TGTGCCAGCAACACCATAGCGGGAACGACCGGGGAGCTGTTTTTT.

A remark on this clonotype: It may be a read error: a sequence one base away is much more abundant. The V call is TRBV5-6, the J call TRBJ2-1; tentatively, D is TRBD1 (6 bases). Germline values: CDR1 SGHDT, CDR2 YYEEEE. The CDR3 consists of 14 residues. CDR3 nucleotides: TGTGCCAGCAGCTTTCAAGACAGGAGGAATGATCAGTTCTTC. This encodes CASSFQDRRNDQFF.

This clonotype showed up just a few times. The chain links TRBV10-3 to TRBJ1-1; D is uncertain. The CDR3 runs to 15 residues. V lost 2 bases, J lost 1 base, and 11 bases lay in between. Germline assignment: CDR1 ENHRY and CDR2 SYGVKD. CDR3 nucleotides: TGTGCCATCAGTGAGGCAAGGAGGGAGAACACTGAAGCTTTCTTT. It encodes CAISEARRENTEAFF.

This clonotype was found many times. The CDR3 DNA sequence: TGCGCCAGCAGCTCGGGACTAGCTTACAATGAGCAGTTCTTC. Translation gives CASSSGLAYNEQFF. The V call is TRBV5-1, the J call TRBJ2-1; 9 nucleotides match TRBD2. The trim removed 3 bases at V and 4 bases at J, leaving 2 bases unmatched. The CDR3 length is 14 residues. The germline V gene has CDR1 SGHRS and CDR2 YFSETQ. The variable domain in full, completed from reference TRBV5-1 and TRBJ2-1, reads KAGVTQTPRYLIKTRGQQVTLSCSPISGHRSVSWYQQTPGQGLQFLFEYFSETQRNKGNFPGRFSGRQFSNSRSEMNVSTLELGDSALYLCASSSGLAYNEQFFGPGTRLTVL.

This clonotype appeared a few times. The CDR3 DNA reads as TGTGCCTGGAGTTTAGGCCTCCCCGGGGCCAACGTCCTGACTTTC. It encodes CAWSLGLPGANVLTF. The rearrangement joins TRBV30 to TRBJ2-6, with no clear D. From germline, CDR1 is GTSNPN and CDR2 SVGIG (reference sequence). This CDR3 is built from 15 residues. The V end was cut by 2 bases, the J end by 4 bases, with 12 bases between.

This clonotype has ten or more counts. The rearrangement links TRBV5-1 to TRBJ2-3, with D uncertain. Trimming cost V 4 bases and J 4 bases, with 10 bases left between them. This CDR3 contains 13 residues. Germline V lookup: CDR1 SGHRS, CDR2 YFSETQ. CDR3 in amino acids: CASSTTQADTQYF. Here the CDR3 DNA reads TGCGCCAGCAGCACAACGCAGGCAGATACGCAGTATTTT.

This clonotype was recorded many times. The J gene is TRBJ2-3, the V gene TRBV11-3; D might be TRBD2 (6 bases). The CDR3 has 13 amino acids. Per germline, CDR1 SGHNT and CDR2 YENEEA. Trimming pared 3 bases from V and 4 bases from J, leaving 8 bases between. CDR3 bases: TGTGCCAGCAGCTTGGAGGGCCCAGATACGCAGTATTTT. This gives the protein CASSLEGPDTQYF. Full variable domain (outside the CDR3, taken from reference TRBV11-3 and TRBJ2-3): EAGVVQSPRYKIIEKKQPVAFWCNPISGHNTLYWYLQNLGQGPELLIRYENEEAVDDSQLPKDRFSAERLKGVDSTLKIQPAELGDSAVYLCASSLEGPDTQYFGPGTRLTVL.

This clonotype came up many times. The V gene is TRBV5-6, the J gene TRBJ1-1; D perhaps matches TRBD1 (5 bases). Germline CDR1 is SGHDT and CDR2 is YYEEEE. V gave up 0 bases and J gave up 5 bases, with 8 bases separating them. The length of the CDR3 is 13 residues. CDR3 sequence reads: CASSLEGWTEAFF. CDR3 DNA: TGTGCCAGCAGCTTGGAGGGGTGGACTGAAGCTTTCTTT.

Ten or more counts support this clonotype. The gene calls are TRBV25-1 and TRBJ2-1; no firm D call. Germline CDR1 reads MGHDK; CDR2 reads SYGVNS. The V end was cut by 2 bases, the J end by 7 bases, with 9 bases between. This CDR3 is 13 amino acids long. The CDR3 DNA sequence: TGTGCCAGCAGTGAACTATTCGGGAATGAGCAGTTCTTC. It is translated as CASSELFGNEQFF.

The table lists this clonotype with many counts. The junction shows a germline mismatch at one end, possibly a read error. The chain joins TRBV4-2 to TRBJ2-7; 8 positions match TRBD2. This CDR3 is built from 15 residues. Per germline, CDR1 LGHNA and CDR2 YNFKEQ. Written as DNA, the CDR3 is TGTGCCAGCAGCCAAGATAGCGGGGTACCTAACGAACAGTACTTC. Its protein product is CASSQDSGVPNEQYF.

This clonotype was seen repeatedly, ten times or more. The V call is TRBV3-1, the J call TRBJ1-1, with unresolved D. Deletions cut 0 bases from V and 5 bases from J, with 7 bases between. CDR1 and CDR2 from the germline V gene are LGHDT and YNNKEL (reference sequence). CDR3 length: 13 residues. CDR3 amino acids: CASSQDVRTEAFF. CDR3 sequence (DNA): TGTGCCAGCAGCCAAGATGTCCGTACTGAAGCTTTCTTT. Combining the CDR3 with reference TRBV3-1 and TRBJ1-1 gives the whole variable domain DTAVSQTPKYLVTQMGNDKSIKCEQNLGHDTMYWYKQDSKKFLKIMFSYNNKELIINETVPNRFSPKSPDKAHLNLHINSLELGDSAVYFCASSQDVRTEAFFGQGTRLTVV.

The chain carries TRBV7-8 and TRBJ2-1, with TRBD1 as a possible D gene (5 bases). Trimming left V 2 bases short and J 0 bases short, with 14 bases between. This CDR3 comprises 17 residues. Germline V gives CDR1 SGHVS, CDR2 FQNEAQ. The CDR3 is CASSLSRGGSSYNEQFF. The CDR3 coding sequence is TGTGCCAGCAGCTTAAGTAGGGGTGGAAGCTCCTACAATGAGCAGTTCTTC.

This clonotype was counted ten times or more. The CDR3 spells CASSLGTHLNTEAFF. DNA of the CDR3: TGCGCCAGCAGCTTGGGGACCCATTTGAACACTGAAGCTTTCTTT. V usage is TRBV5-1 and J usage is TRBJ1-1; D is uncertain. Germline CDR1 reads SGHRS; CDR2 reads YFSETQ. This CDR3 is 15 amino acids long. The germline V and J ends were trimmed by 0 bases and 0 bases, with 9 bases remaining between them.

This clonotype was recorded many times. The genes are TRBV9 and TRBJ1-1; perhaps TRBD1 as D (5 bases). Germline V lookup: CDR1 SGDLS, CDR2 YYNGEE. Trimming left V 3 bases short and J 3 bases short, with 12 bases between. The length of the CDR3 is 14 residues. For the CDR3, the DNA is TGTGCCAGCAGCGAGGGACCTTCGGACACTGAAGCTTTCTTT. It codes for CASSEGPSDTEAFF.

Ten or more counts support this clonotype. The chain uses TRBV7-9 and TRBJ2-1; unclear D gene. The CDR3 loop spans 11 amino acids. Per the germline V gene, CDR1 is SEHNR and CDR2 is FQNEAQ (reference sequence). The germline V and J ends were trimmed by 2 bases and 8 bases, with 4 bases remaining between them. CDR3 amino acids: CASSLSYEQFF. Written as DNA, the CDR3 is TGTGCCAGCAGCTTATCCTATGAGCAGTTCTTC.

This clonotype was detected many times. The genes are TRBV4-2 and TRBJ2-1, with D tentatively TRBD2 (6 bases). This CDR3 has 14 residues. The germline V and J ends were trimmed by 1 base and 9 bases, with 13 bases remaining between them. Germline-derived CDR1 and CDR2 are LGHNA and YNFKEQ. The CDR3 DNA sequence: TGTGCCAGCAGCCAAGGGCGGGAAGTCAGTGAGCAGTTCTTC. Translation gives CASSQGREVSEQFF.

Many counts were recorded for this clonotype. This chain connects TRBV7-9 to TRBJ1-5; D remains ambiguous. Germline-derived CDR1 and CDR2 are SEHNR and FQNEAQ (reference sequence). The CDR3 runs 13 residues. V was cut by 8 bases and J by 1 base, with 9 bases left in between. The CDR3 nucleotides are TGTGCCAGCGGCATAGGGAGCAATCAGCCCCAGCATTTT. As protein: CASGIGSNQPQHF.

Ten or more counts support this clonotype. V usage is TRBV12-3 or TRBV12-4 and J usage is TRBJ2-4, with D possibly called TRBD1 or TRBD2 (5 bases each). Between the trimmed V and J ends, which lost 5 bases and 7 bases, there was a span of 18 bases. The CDR3 loop spans 15 amino acids. CDR3 amino acids: CASSLPRGASNIQYF. CDR3 nucleotide sequence: TGTGCCAGCAGTCTCCCCAGAGGGGCCAGCAACATTCAGTACTTC.

This clonotype was counted many times. The rearrangement links TRBV10-3 to TRBJ1-1; D is possibly TRBD1 (5 bases). CDR1 and CDR2 from the germline V gene are ENHRY and SYGVKD. V was shortened by 4 bases and J by 7 bases, with 10 bases between the two germline ends. The CDR3 loop spans 12 amino acids. The CDR3 DNA reads TGTGCCATCAGTGTTAATACAGGTGAAGCTTTCTTT. It is translated as CAISVNTGEAFF.

This clonotype has just a few counts. The chain employs TRBV11-2 and TRBJ2-3; unclear D gene. CDR1 and CDR2 from the germline V gene are SGHAT and FQNNGV. Trimming pared 1 base from V and 2 bases from J, leaving 10 bases between. CDR3 length equals 15 residues. The CDR3 DNA reads as TGTGCCAGCAGCTTAGCGTCGGCAGACACAGATACGCAGTATTTT. It specifies CASSLASADTDTQYF.

Note on this clonotype: A clone one base away is much larger, so this may be a read error. V and J are TRBV18 and TRBJ1-4; the D gene is possibly TRBD1 (6 bases). Germline values: CDR1 KGHSH, CDR2 LQKENI. The CDR3 contains 15 residues. CDR3 amino acids: CGSSPTTGPNEKLFF. The CDR3 DNA sequence: TGTGGCAGCTCACCGACGACAGGACCGAATGAAAAACTGTTTTTT.